This T cell receptor beta chain came from a study of neurological immune-mediated disorders. By 5'RACE with 10-nucleotide random UMIs, the cDNA was made. In each sequencing run, over 180 million TCR-beta sequences were generated from 15-18 subjects. TCRdb called the 5' RACE reads again in MiXCR, with one record for every CDR3 protein. The data contain under 60,000 distinct CDR3 sequences, around a sixth of them seen just once; the ten biggest clones take up 3.5% to 4.5%. This clonotype was observed many times. The antigen is unknown. Study-level results: HTLV-1-associated myelopathy had the most TCR clonal expansion, while multiple sclerosis had the least, a level that fell below healthy controls.

Germline V lookup: CDR1 ENHRY, CDR2 SYGVKD. V lost 6 bases and J 3 bases, leaving 17 bases between the germline ends. This CDR3 spans 16 amino acids. Volunteers from a blood bank in Maryland, USA, made up the healthy controls. This chain connects TRBV10-3 to TRBJ1-4; D is undetermined. Sequencing was done on a sample of PBMCs. This clonotype was obtained from a man in his 60s in good health. The CDR3 is CAISPQLGGPNEKLFF. CDR3 bases: TGTGCCATCAGCCCCCAGCTTGGAGGGCCTAATGAAAAACTGTTTTTT.